This T cell receptor beta chain is drawn from a study of beta chain features in type 1 diabetes. About the study: What patients shared with healthy donors was a similar profile of age, gender and cell yields.

The CDR3 length is 14 residues. Trimming took off 6 bases at V and 0 bases at J, with 12 bases between the two ends. The germline gives CDR1 SGHRS, CDR2 YFSETQ. Worth noting for this clone: As yet, its antigen is unknown.

Study-wide results and caveats: Within each of all four CD4+ subsets, Type 1 diabetes patients had TCRB CDR3s that were moderately but significantly shorter. Sampled from patients, naive, central memory and Treg TCRB repertoires appeared more similar than those sampled from healthy donors.

Isolation of CD4+ naive, central memory, regulatory and stem cell-like memory cells was achieved by sorting via CD45RO/CCR7/CD25/CD127/CD95/CD27. What was sequenced were expressed TCRB transcripts, since all of the isolated RNA had been reverse transcribed. Assay: immunoSEQ multiplex PCR; the TCRdb copy retains only in-frame clones and omits some. The sample has around 150,000 clones, roughly 9% seen once; the top ten hold about 0.75%. The sequenced material came from central memory CD4+ T cells from blood. This clonotype originated in a woman aged 25 to 45 with type 1 diabetes. The chain joins TRBV5-1 to TRBJ2-5, with TRBD2 as a possible D gene (5 bases). The CDR3 protein is CASMAGNYQETQYF. The CDR3 bases are TGCGCCAGCATGGCCGGGAATTACCAAGAGACCCAGTACTTC.